This T cell receptor (beta chain) originates from a study of CD8 T cells in Susac syndrome (dated by TCRdb to between 2017 and 2020). Turning to the overall study: Repertoire sequencing was used to test whether CD8+ T cell activation and differentiation in Susac syndrome was antigen driven. CD8+ T cell repertoire clonality was compared between about a dozen healthy donors, roughly 14 Susac syndrome patients and around 16 multiple sclerosis patients. What the authors observed across the whole study: The TCR sequencing and HLA analysis was acknowledged to have included a relatively small number of individuals.

RNA was extracted using the RNeasy kit, and roughly 0.45 to 1 microgram was reverse transcribed with random hexamers. The immunoSEQ multiplex PCR assay, which covers 54 Vbeta and 13 Jbeta segments, was used to amplify TCR beta CDR3 regions. Bias from PCR amplification was corrected by using a synthetic template baseline for primer optimization and for computational correction. The source study handled its data this way. Reads were annotated to V, D and J genes according to IMGT and were analyzed with immunoSEQ Analyzer, with only productive sequences retained. Clonality was calculated as one minus the Shannon entropy normalized by log2 of the number of productive unique sequences. Public and private clones were assessed among the 100 most prevalent clones of each patient and control. Susac-specific clones were defined as absent from healthy and MS cohorts, around 1,000 published viral clones and other ImmuneACCESS disease sequences. TCRdb reprocessing: public reads trimmed at Q25 with fastp, clones called with MiXCR, in-frame beta chains kept. Every entry covers one CDR3 protein and lists the most common genes and DNA from its rows. For this entry, the V and J calls and clone size follow TCRdb and not the study's own pipeline. Present in this sample are hundreds of thousands of distinct CDR3 sequences, 90% to 95% of which were seen just once. Approximately 0.13% of the sample lies in the top ten.

V gives up 8 bases and J gives up 2 bases, and the segment between their germline ends measures 18 bases. CDR1 SNHLY and CDR2 FYNNEI are derived from the germline V gene. The CDR3 contains 15 residues, cysteine and phenylalanine counted. The entry retains the CDR3 DNA only, 45 bases that are in frame from base 1. Of note for this clonotype: Its target antigen remains unknown. No per-base quality is available; no much larger clone lies one base away.

Peripheral blood CD8+ and CD4+ T cells from healthy donors, Susac syndrome patients and multiple sclerosis patients were profiled by high-throughput TCR beta sequencing. Multiple sclerosis controls were treatment-naive patients with stable or active relapsing-remitting disease fulfilling revised McDonald criteria. Bulk CD8+ and CD4+ T cells were purified by magnetic negative isolation, while CD8+ TEMRA cells were enriched using FACS. Blood was drawn into EDTA tubes, processed within 24 hours, and PBMCs were isolated by density gradient centrifugation. PBMCs intended for TCR sequencing were cryopreserved in liquid nitrogen and were subsequently thawed in a 37 degrees C water bath. Purity of sorted or isolated CD4+, CD8+ and CD8+ TEMRA cells was at least 90%.

The specimen was CD8+ T cells from PBMCs. The chain employs TRBV2 and TRBJ1-2; TRBD1 is perhaps the D gene, given 6 matching bases. The sequence came from a human donor with multiple sclerosis. The CDR3 sequence is CASSLGEGENYGYTF. The DNA sequence is given as TGTGCCAGCTCCCTAGGGGAGGGGGAGAACTATGGCTACACCTTC.